This is a list of T cell receptor beta chains from one sample in a study of T-cell reconstitution after alpha-beta-depleted transplantation in children. In TCRdb, the PCR reads were re-called with MiXCR into one record per CDR3 protein. Altogether roughly 610,000 distinct CDR3 sequences are present, more than 9% being singletons, with the ten largest covering around 4%. The sequences come from PBMCs from the stem cell graft donor, collected from the stem cell graft. Source of these receptors: a human donor who donated a stem cell graft to a child with acute myeloid leukemia. The CDR3 runs from the conserved cysteine through the conserved F or W. D genes are given only for firm matches. Rows may omit the clone size; those that give it use once, few, many or a size class.

J gene	V gene	D gene	clone size	CDR3 protein	CDR3 DNA
TRBJ1-5	TRBV6-2/TRBV6-3	.	many	CASSRRVNQPQHF	TGTGCCAGCAGTAGGCGGGTCAATCAGCCCCAGCATTTT
TRBJ1-2	TRBV29-1	.	.	CSTETGGGYGYTF	TGCAGCACCGAGACAGGTGGGGGCTATGGCTACACCTTC
TRBJ2-1	TRBV9	.	.	CASSVAAEFGNEQFF	TGTGCCAGCAGCGTAGCTGCGGAATTTGGGAATGAGCAGTTCTTC
TRBJ2-1	TRBV19	TRBD1	.	CASSTGQYNEQFF	TGTGCCAGTAGTACGGGACAGTACAATGAGCAGTTCTTC
TRBJ2-2	TRBV7-6	.	many	CASSLPLNTGELFF	TGTGCCAGCAGCTTACCCCTGAACACCGGGGAGCTGTTTTTT
TRBJ2-2	TRBV5-1	.	.	CASSFGAVNGELFF	TGCGCCAGCAGCTTCGGGGCAGTCAACGGGGAGCTGTTTTTT
TRBJ2-2	TRBV12-3/TRBV12-4	TRBD2	few	CASSFDRTSGRGGTGELFF	TGTGCCAGCAGTTTCGACAGGACTAGCGGGAGAGGCGGCACCGGGGAGCTGTTTTTT
TRBJ1-1	TRBV29-1	.	many	CSVDRQEFTEAFF	TGCAGCGTTGATAGACAGGAGTTCACTGAAGCTTTCTTT
TRBJ1-5	TRBV4-3	TRBD1	many	CASSQATGDGNQPQHF	TGCGCCAGCAGCCAAGCAACAGGGGATGGCAATCAGCCCCAGCATTTT
TRBJ2-5	TRBV28	TRBD2	many	CASSLSRLAGETQYF	TGTGCCAGCAGTTTATCCCGACTAGCGGGAGAGACCCAGTACTTC
TRBJ2-3	TRBV4-2	.	many	CASSQVRAGASTDTQYF	TGTGCCAGCAGCCAAGTTCGCGCGGGTGCTAGCACAGATACGCAGTATTTT
TRBJ2-7	TRBV7-2	TRBD2	many	CASSVASGTSPWEQYF	TGTGCCAGCAGCGTTGCATCCGGGACTAGTCCGTGGGAGCAGTACTTC
TRBJ2-3	TRBV20-1	TRBD2	few	CSAAPGLAGGPGDTQYF	TGCAGTGCTGCTCCGGGACTAGCGGGAGGGCCGGGGGATACGCAGTATTTT
TRBJ2-7	TRBV21-1	.	few	CASSKTQKKRQGKVQYF	TGTGCCAGCAGCAAAACCCAAAAAAAGCGGCAGGGCAAGGTGCAGTACTTC
TRBJ1-1	TRBV12-3/TRBV12-4	.	many	CASSLGSNTEAFF	TGCGCCAGCAGCTTGGGGTCGAACACTGAAGCTTTCTTT
TRBJ2-5	TRBV15	.	many	CATSRVGGSGETQYF	TGTGCCACCAGCAGAGTGGGCGGGTCTGGGGAGACCCAGTACTTC
TRBJ2-3	TRBV7-9	.	.	CASSLTGIDTQYF	TGTGCCAGCAGCTTAACCGGCATAGATACGCAGTATTTT
TRBJ2-7	TRBV4-3	.	many	CASSQVKSTAYEQYF	TGCGCCAGCAGCCAAGTGAAAAGCACCGCCTACGAGCAGTACTTC
TRBJ2-6	TRBV5-1	.	many	CASSQEGANVLTF	TGCGCCAGCAGCCAGGAAGGGGCCAACGTCCTGACTTTC
TRBJ2-3	TRBV4-3	.	.	CASSQDRRNTQYF	TGCGCCAGCAGCCAAGATCGAAGGAACACGCAGTATTTT
TRBJ1-6	TRBV29-1	.	few	CSVGQSFDSPLHF	TGCAGCGTCGGACAGTCTTTCGATTCACCCCTCCACTTT
TRBJ2-1	TRBV7-8	TRBD2	.	CASRPHSGQRSYNEQFF	TGTGCCAGCAGACCTCATAGCGGGCAACGCTCCTACAATGAGCAGTTCTTC
TRBJ2-2	TRBV15	.	.	CATSRDRQRAKTGELFF	TGTGCCACCAGCAGAGACCGACAGAGGGCTAAGACCGGGGAGCTGTTTTTT
TRBJ1-2	TRBV12-3/TRBV12-4	.	few	CASDTGGVYGYTF	TGTGCCAGCGATACGGGGGGTGTCTATGGCTACACCTTC
TRBJ2-7	TRBV20-1	.	many	CTRPPGGSYF	TGCACCCGCCCTCCGGGCGGATCGTACTTC
TRBJ2-4	TRBV30	TRBD1	few	CAWSVPDRATGIQYF	TGTGCCTGGAGTGTACCCGACAGGGCTACCGGCATTCAGTACTTC